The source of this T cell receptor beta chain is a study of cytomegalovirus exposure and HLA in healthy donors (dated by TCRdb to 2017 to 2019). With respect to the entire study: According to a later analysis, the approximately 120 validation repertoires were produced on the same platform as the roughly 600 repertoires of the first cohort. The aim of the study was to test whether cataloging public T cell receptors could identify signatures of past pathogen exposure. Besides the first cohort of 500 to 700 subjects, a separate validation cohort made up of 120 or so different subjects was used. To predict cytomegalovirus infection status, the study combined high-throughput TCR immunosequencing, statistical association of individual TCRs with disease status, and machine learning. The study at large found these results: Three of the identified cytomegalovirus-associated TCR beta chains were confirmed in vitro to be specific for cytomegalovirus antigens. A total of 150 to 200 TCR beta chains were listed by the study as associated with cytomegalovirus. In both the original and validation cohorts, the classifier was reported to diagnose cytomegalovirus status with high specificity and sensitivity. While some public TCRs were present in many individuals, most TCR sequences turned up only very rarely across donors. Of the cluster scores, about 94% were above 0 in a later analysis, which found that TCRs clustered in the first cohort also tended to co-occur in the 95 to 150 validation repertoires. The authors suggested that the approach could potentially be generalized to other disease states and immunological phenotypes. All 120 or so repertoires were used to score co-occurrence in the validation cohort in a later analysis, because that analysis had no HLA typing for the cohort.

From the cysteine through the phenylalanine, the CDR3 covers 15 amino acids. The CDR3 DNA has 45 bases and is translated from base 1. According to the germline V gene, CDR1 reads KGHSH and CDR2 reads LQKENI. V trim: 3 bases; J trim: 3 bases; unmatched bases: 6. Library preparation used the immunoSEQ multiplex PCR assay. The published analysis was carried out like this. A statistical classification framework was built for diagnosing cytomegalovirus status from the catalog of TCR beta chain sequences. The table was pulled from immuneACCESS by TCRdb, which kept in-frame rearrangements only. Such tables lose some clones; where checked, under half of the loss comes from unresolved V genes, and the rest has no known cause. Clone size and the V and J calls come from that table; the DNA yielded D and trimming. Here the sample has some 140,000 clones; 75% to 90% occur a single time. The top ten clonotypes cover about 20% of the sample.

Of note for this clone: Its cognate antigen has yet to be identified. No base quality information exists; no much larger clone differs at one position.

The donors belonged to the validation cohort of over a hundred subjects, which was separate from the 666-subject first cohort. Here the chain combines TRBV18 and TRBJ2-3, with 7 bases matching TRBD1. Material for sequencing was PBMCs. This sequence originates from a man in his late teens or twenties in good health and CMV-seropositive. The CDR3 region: CASSPFTGDTDTQYF. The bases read TGTGCCAGCTCACCTTTCACAGGGGATACAGATACGCAGTATTTT. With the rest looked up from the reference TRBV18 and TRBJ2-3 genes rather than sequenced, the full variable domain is NAGVMQNPRHLVRRRGQEARLRCSPMKGHSHVYWYRQLPEEGLKFMVYLQKENIIDESGMPKERFSAEFPKEGPSILRIQQVVRGDSAAYFCASSPFTGDTDTQYFGPGTRLTVL.